The rows below give T cell receptor beta chains drawn from one sample of a study of T cell repertoires in cytomegalovirus infection. TCRdb itself ran the reads through MiXCR, one entry per CDR3 protein. The table lists about 250,000 distinct CDR3 sequences, approximately 7% of them singletons. Sequences were obtained from PBMCs. Every receptor here comes from a human donor in good health (CMV status not recorded). Some clones in this sample may be carry-over from other donors' samples. Both conserved end residues are part of each CDR3.

V	J	CDR3
TRBV6-2/TRBV6-3	TRBJ1-1	CASGGQMNTEAFF
TRBV20-1	TRBJ1-5	CSASQENQPQHF
TRBV28	TRBJ1-2	CASSFKAYGYTF
TRBV2	TRBJ2-3	CASSPDLSDTQYF
TRBV11-2	TRBJ2-5	CASSPGIKETQYF
TRBV29-1	TRBJ2-3	CSVLLPNTDTQYF
TRBV18	TRBJ2-5	CASSPNRLEETQYF
TRBV20-1	TRBJ2-7	CSADRGPSYEQYF
TRBV7-2	TRBJ1-1	CASSLVAGQYTEAFF
TRBV4-1	TRBJ2-1	CASSQVEGTVGDEQFF
TRBV6-6	TRBJ2-3	CASSQQGALDSQYF
TRBV20-1	TRBJ2-3	CSTYLGQLGTTQYF
TRBV5-1	TRBJ2-5	CASSDQTGEETQYF
TRBV6-2/TRBV6-3	TRBJ2-1	CASSSTRTGTRYNEQFF
TRBV7-6	TRBJ2-3	CASSFPAVSTDTQYF
TRBV11-2	TRBJ2-5	CASSLYRGGRETQYF
TRBV7-9	TRBJ1-1	CASSADSDDEAFF
TRBV4-1	TRBJ2-3	CASTQSGDSTDTQYF
TRBV7-2	TRBJ1-3	CASSYTGTSGNTIYF
TRBV20-1	TRBJ2-3	CSTRLAGGTDTQYF
TRBV6-5	TRBJ1-2	CASSYGDGGNYGYTF
TRBV12-3/TRBV12-4	TRBJ2-6	CASSETDRILSRANVLTF
TRBV12-3/TRBV12-4	TRBJ1-4	CASSHRGINEKLFF
TRBV29-1	TRBJ1-2	CSARTGQHYGYTF
TRBV25-1	TRBJ1-5	CASGQGFDQPQHF
TRBV29-1	TRBJ2-5	CSVESGEETQYF
TRBV7-8	TRBJ1-4	CASSLGLKIGGLLFF
TRBV10-3	TRBJ1-3	CAISGTGDPGNTIYF
TRBV5-6	TRBJ2-7	CASSFVGTYEQYF
TRBV29-1	TRBJ1-2	CSVESPGTGAYGYPF
TRBV7-2	TRBJ1-1	CASSIAGAYTEAFF
TRBV30	TRBJ1-6	CAWRFLQLNSPLHF
TRBV6-6	TRBJ1-5	CASSYSDRGDQPQHF
TRBV4-2	TRBJ1-5	CASSQGPLGGRNQPQHF
TRBV5-6	TRBJ1-1	CASSFPWTGGENTEAFF
TRBV5-5	TRBJ2-5	CASSDTRQGMVTQYF
TRBV7-2	TRBJ2-2	CASSLISGGGNTGELFF
TRBV12-3/TRBV12-4	TRBJ1-5	CASSEGTPYQPQHF
TRBV27	TRBJ1-3	CASSSRDVGNTIYF
TRBV12-3/TRBV12-4	TRBJ1-2	CASSLLLGVDGYTF
TRBV7-3	TRBJ2-2	CASSFTLDAAGELFF
TRBV12-5	TRBJ2-6	CASDDLTGQGGTNVLTF
TRBV7-9	TRBJ1-1	CASSRRPEAFF